The rows below give T cell receptor beta chains drawn from one sample of a study of blood T cell repertoires in COVID-19. Only in-frame clones appear in the TCRdb table, and some are missing; sequencing was by immunoSEQ multiplex PCR. The data contain under 200,000 clones, around four fifths of them seen just once; the ten biggest clones take up 0.85% to 0.95%. The specimen sequenced was peripheral blood. These receptors all come from a man in his fifties or sixties with COVID-19, enrolled during active disease. CDR3s include the opening cysteine and the closing phenylalanine or tryptophan. The D gene is left open where the match is weak. Expanded clones get a size class; other rows say once, few or many, or leave the size out.

D gene	J gene	clone size	V gene	CDR3 DNA	CDR3 protein
TRBD1	TRBJ2-1	.	TRBV9	TGTGCCAGCAGCACAAGAACGGGGACAGGGGATCTTGTCATCAATGAGCAGTTCTTC	CASSTRTGTGDLVINEQFF
.	TRBJ2-7	.	TRBV5-1	TGCGCCAGCAGCGTTGGACAGTCGGAGCAGTACTTC	CASSVGQSEQYF
TRBD1	TRBJ1-4	.	TRBV5-1	TGCGCCAGCAGCCGGGACGGACAGGGGAATGAAAAACTGTTTTTT	CASSRDGQGNEKLFF
.	TRBJ1-1	.	TRBV5-1	TGCGCCAGCAGCTTACAGGGACGCACTGAAGCTTTCTTT	CASSLQGRTEAFF
.	TRBJ1-2	.	TRBV6-2/TRBV6-3	TGTGCCAGCAGTTACAGTGGGGGCTGGTATGGCTACACCTTC	CASSYSGGWYGYTF
.	TRBJ1-2	few	TRBV2	TGTGCCAGCAGTGGAGGAGCTGGCTACACCTTC	CASSGGAGYTF
TRBD1	TRBJ2-7	.	TRBV19	TGTGCCAGTAGTATTATGGGACAGGGGAATGACGAGCAGTACTTC	CASSIMGQGNDEQYF
.	TRBJ1-2	once	TRBV18	TGTGCCAGCTCACCTAGTTCTAACTATGGCTACACCTTC	CASSPSSNYGYTF
TRBD2	TRBJ2-2	.	TRBV2	TGTGCCGGGTCTCTGCGGGGGACGAACACCGGGGAGCTGTTTTTT	CAGSLRGTNTGELFF
.	TRBJ1-3	.	TRBV12-5	TGTGCTAGTGGTTTGGTACGAGATCTCACTGGAAACACCATATATTTT	CASGLVRDLTGNTIYF
.	TRBJ1-4	.	TRBV14	TGTGCCAGCAGCCATGGAGGCTGGGAAACTAATGAAAAACTGTTTTTT	CASSHGGWETNEKLFF
.	TRBJ1-6	.	TRBV14	TGTGCCAGCAGCCTTACCCAGGGGTCACCCCTCCACTTT	CASSLTQGSPLHF
.	TRBJ2-5	.	TRBV4-1	TGCGCCAGCAGCCAAGTCCTCAGCGGAACCCAAGAGACCCAGTACTTC	CASSQVLSGTQETQYF
TRBD1	TRBJ1-1	.	TRBV6-6	TGTGCCAGCAGCGCCGAACAGGGGGTACGCACTGAAGCTTTCTTT	CASSAEQGVRTEAFF
.	TRBJ1-1	.	TRBV28	TGTGCCAGCAGTTTTGCGGGGGGCGCTGGCACTGAAGCTTTCTTT	CASSFAGGAGTEAFF
.	TRBJ1-5	.	TRBV5-1	TGCGAGCTTGAGGGGGGGATGGAGCCCCAGCATTTT	CELEGGMEPQHF
TRBD1	TRBJ1-5	.	TRBV10-2	TGCGCCAGCATCCCGACAGGGGGGAATCAGCCCCAGCATTTT	CASIPTGGNQPQHF
.	TRBJ2-7	once	TRBV19	TGTGCCAGTAGCTTGATCGGAGCCTACGAGCAGTACTTC	CASSLIGAYEQYF
TRBD1	TRBJ2-5	.	TRBV7-9	TGTGCCAGCAGCCCCTGGCTGGGACAGCTGGAGGAGACCCAGTACTTC	CASSPWLGQLEETQYF
TRBD1	TRBJ1-1	few	TRBV7-2	TGTGCCAGCAGCTTTCTGACAGGGGAAGCTTTCTTT	CASSFLTGEAFF
TRBD1	TRBJ1-1	.	TRBV2	TGTGCCAGCAGCTTACAGGGGGGGAACACTGAAGCTTTCTTT	CASSLQGGNTEAFF
TRBD1	TRBJ2-7	.	TRBV12-3/TRBV12-4	TGTGCCAGCAGGCCTGGGACAGCCAGGCAGTACTTC	CASRPGTARQYF
TRBD1	TRBJ2-7	.	TRBV7-2	TGTGCCAGCAGCTTAGTTCGGGGACAGGGTCCCTACGAGCAGTACTTC	CASSLVRGQGPYEQYF
.	TRBJ1-2	.	TRBV4-3	TGCGCCAGCAGCCAAGAACCCCCGATCGGTGGCTACACCTTC	CASSQEPPIGGYTF
.	TRBJ2-7	.	TRBV4-2	TGTGCCAAGAGGGACGGGAGAGCCCACTACGAGCAGTACTTC	CAKRDGRAHYEQYF
.	TRBJ1-5	few	TRBV7-3	TGTGCCAGCAGCTTAACGAGAGGGGAGGGTCAGCCCCAGCATTTT	CASSLTRGEGQPQHF
.	TRBJ1-1	.	TRBV10-3	TGTGCCATCAGTGATCGGGTAACGAACACTGAAGCTTTCTTT	CAISDRVTNTEAFF
.	TRBJ1-1	.	TRBV30	TGTGCCTGGAGTGCGACAGAGAACACTGAAGCTTTCTTT	CAWSATENTEAFF
TRBD1	TRBJ2-7	.	TRBV5-6	TGTGCCAGCAGCTTGGTGGGACAGGGGTCCAGCTCCTACGAGCAGTACTTC	CASSLVGQGSSSYEQYF
.	TRBJ1-1	.	TRBV7-9	TGTGCCAGCATCTACAGAGGCAGGGGATTGAGGAACACTGAAGCTTTCTTT	CASIYRGRGLRNTEAFF
.	TRBJ1-2	.	TRBV25-1	TGTGCCAGCAGTGAAGTTACAGGACACTATGGCTACACCTTC	CASSEVTGHYGYTF
.	TRBJ1-1	.	TRBV7-9	TGTGCCAGCAGCTTTACAGGGATTAGTGAAGCTTTCTTT	CASSFTGISEAFF
.	TRBJ1-1	.	TRBV4-2	TGTGCCAGCAGCCAAGGGGGGCGAAACACTGAAGCTTTCTTT	CASSQGGRNTEAFF
.	TRBJ2-4	.	TRBV3-1/TRBV3-2	TGTGCCAGCAGCCAAGATCCGGGTGGGTCCAAAAACATTCAGTACTTC	CASSQDPGGSKNIQYF
TRBD1	TRBJ1-4	.	TRBV9	TGTGCCAGCAGTCGGACAGGGACGGAGGAAAAACTGTTTTTT	CASSRTGTEEKLFF
.	TRBJ1-2	.	TRBV4-1	TGCGCCAGCAGCCGAATATCAGGGGGCTACACCTTC	CASSRISGGYTF
.	TRBJ1-5	.	TRBV19	TGTGCCATTGGACAGAGCAATCAGCCCCAGCATTTT	CAIGQSNQPQHF
TRBD1	TRBJ2-1	.	TRBV5-4	TGTGCCAGCAGCTTGGAGACAGGGGCCTACAATGAGCAGTTCTTC	CASSLETGAYNEQFF
.	TRBJ2-7	.	TRBV12-1	TGTGCCAGCAGCTTTTGGACAGGGGGCTCGGGCGAGCAGTACTTC	CASSFWTGGSGEQYF
.	TRBJ2-1	.	TRBV7-2	TGTGCCAGCAGCTTAGCGGGGGGTACTGCCCTGTACGTCTTC	CASSLAGGTALYVF
TRBD2	TRBJ2-5	.	TRBV2	TGTGCCAGCAGACCCCCGGGACTAGGTGACCGGACCCAGTACTTC	CASRPPGLGDRTQYF
TRBD1	TRBJ1-3	once	TRBV19	TGTGCCAGTAGTATGGGAACAGGGGCCCGCTCTGGAAACACCATATATTTT	CASSMGTGARSGNTIYF
.	TRBJ1-2	.	TRBV2	TGTGCCAGCAGTGGACACCGCTATGGCTACACCTTC	CASSGHRYGYTF
.	TRBJ2-3	.	TRBV5-4	TGTGCCAGCAGCTTGGGGTTAAAGCCGGAGGGTTCCACAGATACGCAGTATTTT	CASSLGLKPEGSTDTQYF
.	TRBJ1-5	.	TRBV30	TGTGCCTGGAGTTCCAGGGTGAATCAGCCCCAGCATTTT	CAWSSRVNQPQHF
.	TRBJ2-1	.	TRBV27	TGTGCCAGCAGTTTCACTACTAGCCCTTACAATGAGCAGTTCTTC	CASSFTTSPYNEQFF
.	TRBJ1-5	.	TRBV9	TGTGCCAGCAGCGTAGCAGGCACTAGCAATCAGCCCCAGCATTTT	CASSVAGTSNQPQHF
.	TRBJ2-7	.	TRBV7-2	TGTGCCAGCAGCGGGGGACTCCAAGACGAGCAGTACTTC	CASSGGLQDEQYF